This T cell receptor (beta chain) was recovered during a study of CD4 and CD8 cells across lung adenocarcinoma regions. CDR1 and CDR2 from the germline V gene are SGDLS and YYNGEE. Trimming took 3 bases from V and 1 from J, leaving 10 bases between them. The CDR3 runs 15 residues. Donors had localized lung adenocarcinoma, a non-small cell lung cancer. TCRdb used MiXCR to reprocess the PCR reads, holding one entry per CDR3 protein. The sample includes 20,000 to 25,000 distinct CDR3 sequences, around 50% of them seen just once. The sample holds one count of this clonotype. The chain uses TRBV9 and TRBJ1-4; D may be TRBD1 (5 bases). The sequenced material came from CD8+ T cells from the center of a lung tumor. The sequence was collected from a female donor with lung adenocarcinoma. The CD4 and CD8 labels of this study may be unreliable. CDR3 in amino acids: CASSAWGETNEKLFF. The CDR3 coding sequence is TGTGCCAGCAGCGCTTGGGGGGAAACTAATGAAAAACTGTTTTTT.